Here is one T cell receptor (beta chain) with its context. What it recognizes is unknown. The sample is drawn from a study of stem cell transplantation in POMP-related autoinflammatory disease. Prominent immunodeficiency with autoinflammation defined PRAID. The protocol was immunoSEQ multiplex PCR, while the TCRdb copy is restricted to in-frame clones and leaves out a portion. The sample comprises some 31,000 clones, about 91% of which are singletons, and over 0.65% rests with the top ten. Study-wide results and caveats: Across all analyzed T-cell subsets, patients with PRAID tended toward reduced diversity and increased clonality. Unique TRB V-J gene pairings were limited in number in patients with PRAID.

The source is a human donor with POMP-related autoinflammation and immune dysregulation (PRAID). This specimen consisted of CD4+ T cells from PBMCs, obtained before stem cell transplantation.

CDR3 residues: CASSQGGAANYGYTF. CDR3 bases: TGTGCCAGCAGCCAGGGGGGGGCAGCTAACTATGGCTACACCTTC. The chain couples TRBV5-4 to TRBJ1-2; TRBD1 aligns across 7 bases. Germline values: CDR1 SGHNT, CDR2 YYREEE (reference sequence). V was clipped by 4 bases and J by 0 bases; unmatched bases: 6. The CDR3 has 15 amino acids.